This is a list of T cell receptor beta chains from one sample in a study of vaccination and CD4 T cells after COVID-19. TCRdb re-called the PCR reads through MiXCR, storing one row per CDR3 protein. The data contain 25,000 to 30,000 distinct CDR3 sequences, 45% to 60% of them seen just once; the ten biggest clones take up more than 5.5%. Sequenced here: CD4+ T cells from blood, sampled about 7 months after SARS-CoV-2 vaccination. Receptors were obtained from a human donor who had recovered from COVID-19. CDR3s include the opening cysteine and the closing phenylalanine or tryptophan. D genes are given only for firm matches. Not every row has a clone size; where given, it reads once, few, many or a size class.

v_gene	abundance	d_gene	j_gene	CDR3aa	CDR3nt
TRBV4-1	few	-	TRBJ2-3	CASSQDPRSTDTQYF	TGCGCCAGCAGCCAAGACCCCCGGAGCACAGATACGCAGTATTTT
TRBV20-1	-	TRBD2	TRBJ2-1	CSARELAEGWNEQFF	TGCAGTGCTAGAGAACTAGCGGAGGGGTGGAATGAGCAGTTCTTC
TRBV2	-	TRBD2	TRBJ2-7	CASSKTSSSYEQYF	TGTGCCAGCAGCAAGACTAGCTCTTCCTACGAGCAGTACTTC
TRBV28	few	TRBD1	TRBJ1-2	CASSWTGFWGYTF	TGTGCCAGCAGTTGGACAGGGTTTTGGGGCTACACCTTC
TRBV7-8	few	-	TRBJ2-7	CASSREGPYEQYF	TGTGCCAGCAGCCGAGAAGGGCCCTACGAGCAGTACTTC
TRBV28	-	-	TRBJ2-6	CASSFGAQSGANVLTF	TGTGCCAGCAGTTTCGGGGCCCAATCTGGGGCCAACGTCCTGACTTTC
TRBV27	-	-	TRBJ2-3	CASSLLPSRGQYF	TGTGCCAGCAGTCTCCTGCCTTCCCGGGGGCAGTATTTT
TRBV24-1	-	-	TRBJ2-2	CATGQNTGELFF	TGTGCCACTGGTCAGAACACCGGGGAGCTGTTTTTT
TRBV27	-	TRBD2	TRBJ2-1	CATRQTSGRNEQFF	TGTGCCACCAGGCAGACTAGCGGGAGAAATGAGCAGTTCTTC
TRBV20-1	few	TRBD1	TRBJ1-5	CSAARDRYNQPQHF	TGCAGTGCTGCCCGGGACAGATACAATCAGCCCCAGCATTTT
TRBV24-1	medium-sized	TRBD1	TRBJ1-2	CATSDLLPGQGFRYTF	TGTGCCACCAGTGATTTGTTGCCGGGACAGGGGTTTCGCTACACCTTC